This entry lists 21 T cell receptor beta chains sequenced from one sample in a study of quantifying T cell responses using KT2 cells. Study as a whole: RNA was reverse transcribed with TCR alpha and beta constant-region primers.

An oligo carrying a UMI was ligated to the cDNA 3' end. First-round PCR used four to five cycles and beta primers RC1.1 and RC1.2 covering TRBC1 and TRBC2. TCRdb re-analysed the UMI-ligation and nested PCR reads in MiXCR, keeping a single row per CDR3 protein. The sample has more than 55,000 distinct CDR3 sequences; about 12% are singletons. Material for sequencing was PBMCs spiked with cells of the T cell clone KT2. The source is a human donor.

This clonotype appeared a few times. The chain uses TRBV5-6 and TRBJ1-1; weak D call: TRBD1 (6 bases). The germline V gene has CDR1 SGHDT and CDR2 YYEEEE. Trimming shortened V by 3 bases and J by 4 bases, and 16 bases separated the two germline ends. CDR3 length equals 15 residues. The CDR3 loop is CASSSRRGGGTEAFF. The CDR3 coding sequence is TGTGCCAGCAGCTCCCGGAGGGGAGGGGGCACTGAAGCTTTCTTT.

This clonotype has a handful of counts. The chain combines TRBV11-1 with TRBJ2-3, with D hard to call. This CDR3 comprises 14 residues. V lost 4 bases and J lost 2, with 10 bases in between. Looked up from germline, CDR1 is SGHAT and CDR2 is FQDESV (reference sequence). The CDR3 sequence: CASSSDSPTDTQYF. CDR3 DNA: TGTGCCAGCAGCTCCGACTCCCCCACAGATACGCAGTATTTT.

This clonotype was detected a few times. CDR3 region: CASSSLAGYEQYF. CDR3 coding DNA: TGTGCCAGCAGCTCTCTTGCCGGCTACGAGCAGTACTTC. The rearrangement joins TRBV7-8 to TRBJ2-7; D unresolved. Germline V lookup: CDR1 SGHVS, CDR2 FQNEAQ. The V gene lost 4 bases and the J gene lost 3 bases, with 10 bases spanning the gap. CDR3 size: 13 residues.

This clonotype has a count of ten or more. Written as DNA, the CDR3 is TGTGCCAGCTCACCACAAAGCACAGATACGCAGTATTTT. Translated: CASSPQSTDTQYF. This chain connects TRBV18 to TRBJ2-3; no clear D. The CDR3 is 13 residues long. Germline-derived CDR1 and CDR2 are KGHSH and LQKENI. V was cut by 1 base and J by 0 bases, with 2 bases left in between.

The V gene is TRBV10-3, the J gene TRBJ1-2, with no clear D. This CDR3 spans 15 amino acids. Trimming took 2 bases from V and 2 from J, leaving 12 bases between them. Germline lookup yields CDR1 ENHRY and CDR2 SYGVKD. This CDR3 reads CAISETDQLNYGYTF. CDR3 coding DNA: TGTGCCATCAGTGAGACGGACCAGTTGAACTATGGCTACACCTTC.

This clonotype was detected ten times or more. The V and J genes are TRBV4-1 and TRBJ2-3; a possible D gene is TRBD1 (5 bases). There are 14 residues in the CDR3. Trimming took off 4 bases at V and 2 bases at J, with 10 bases between the two ends. The germline V gene has CDR1 MGHRA and CDR2 YSYEKL. CDR3 protein: CASSRGGFTDTQYF. CDR3 nucleotide sequence: TGCGCCAGCAGCCGGGGCGGATTCACAGATACGCAGTATTTT.

The chain recombines TRBV6-4 with TRBJ2-3; 9 nucleotides line up with TRBD2. CDR1 is MRHNA, CDR2 SNTAGT, per germline. The CDR3 is 16 residues long. V lost 5 bases to trimming and J lost 0 bases; unmatched junction nucleotides: 6. Written as DNA, the CDR3 is TGTGCCAGCAGTCCGCCTAGCGGGGCGAGCACAGATACGCAGTATTTT. It specifies CASSPPSGASTDTQYF.

The genes are TRBV6-2 or TRBV6-3 and TRBJ1-1; tentative D call: TRBD1 (6 bases). The CDR3 contains 19 residues. The germline CDR1 and CDR2 sequences are MNHEY and SVGEGT. Trimming stripped 2 bases from V and 2 bases from J, with 24 bases between. The CDR3 nucleotides are TGTGCCAGCAGTTACGGACAGCCTGGCACCCTCCTAACCAACACTGAAGCTTTCTTT. Protein product: CASSYGQPGTLLTNTEAFF.

The V and J genes are TRBV29-1 and TRBJ2-2; D gene uncertain. The germline V gene encodes CDR1 SQVTM and CDR2 ANQGSEA. The length of the CDR3 is 11 residues. The V gene lost 7 bases and the J gene lost 8 bases, with 11 bases spanning the gap. DNA for the CDR3: TGCAGCGCTGAGATAGGGGGGGAGCTGTTTTTT. It translates to CSAEIGGELFF.

This clonotype appeared a few times. The chain recombines TRBV10-3 with TRBJ1-5, with unresolved D. The CDR3 sequence is 15 residues long. Trimming cost V 4 bases and J 5 bases, with 15 bases left between them. Germline V CDR1 and CDR2: ENHRY, SYGVKD. CDR3: CAISGLDAPHQPQHF. CDR3 DNA sequence: TGTGCCATCAGTGGGCTGGACGCCCCCCATCAGCCCCAGCATTTT.

This clonotype came up a few times. This chain uses TRBV20-1 with TRBJ1-3; D remains ambiguous. Between the trimmed V and J ends, which lost 0 bases and 4 bases, there was a span of 10 bases. Germline V CDR1 and CDR2: DFQATT, SNEGSKA (reference sequence). The CDR3 loop spans 14 amino acids. The DNA for the CDR3 is TGCAGTGCTAGAGATGGGCAGCTCGGAAACACCATATATTTT. As protein: CSARDGQLGNTIYF.

The V gene is TRBV12-3 or TRBV12-4, the J gene TRBJ2-7; TRBD2 might be the D (7 bases). V was shortened by 9 bases and J by 7 bases, with 19 bases between the two germline ends. There are 13 residues in the CDR3. The CDR3 region is CASKPSGEGEQYF. The CDR3 nucleotides read TGTGCCAGTAAACCATCAGGGGAGGGGGAGCAGTACTTC.

This chain links TRBV29-1 with TRBJ2-1; TRBD1 is a possible D gene (5 bases). The germline CDR1 and CDR2 sequences are SQVTM and ANQGSEA. This CDR3 is built from 13 residues. The germline V and J ends were trimmed by 7 bases and 5 bases, with 15 bases remaining between them. The CDR3 DNA sequence: TGCAGCGCTGCACGTTCAGGGAACAATGAGCAGTTCTTC. Its translation: CSAARSGNNEQFF.

This clonotype was seen repeatedly, ten times or more. CDR3 sequence reads: CSARAATIQGARDTEAFF. The CDR3 DNA reads TGCAGTGCTAGAGCCGCAACGATACAGGGGGCGCGGGACACTGAAGCTTTCTTT. The rearrangement links TRBV20-1 to TRBJ1-1, with 9 bases that match TRBD1. V was pared by 1 base and J by 3 bases, with 15 bases of the junction left unmatched. This CDR3 spans 18 amino acids. The V gene's germline CDR1 is DFQATT and CDR2 SNEGSKA (reference sequence).

The CDR3 nucleotides read TGTGCCAGCAGCCAACCCGGGACAGGGTTGTACGAGCAGTACTTC. This gives the protein CASSQPGTGLYEQYF. The chain carries TRBV3-1 and TRBJ2-7, with 9 bases matching TRBD1. Germline CDR1 LGHDT, CDR2 YNNKEL (reference sequence). V lost 2 bases, J lost 4 bases, and 6 bases stayed unmatched. The CDR3 sequence is 15 residues long.

The CDR3 here is CSGREQETQYF. The CDR3 region has the DNA TGCAGCGGCCGGGAGCAAGAGACCCAGTACTTC. The chain combines TRBV29-1 with TRBJ2-5; D is perhaps TRBD2 (6 bases). The CDR3 spans 11 residues. V gave up 7 bases and J gave up 2 bases, with 8 bases separating them. Looked up from germline, CDR1 is SQVTM and CDR2 is ANQGSEA.

This chain uses TRBV20-1 with TRBJ2-5; D is possibly TRBD1 (5 bases). The germline V gene has CDR1 DFQATT and CDR2 SNEGSKA (reference sequence). CDR3 length equals 17 residues. V shed 3 bases and J shed 5 bases, with 25 bases lying between them. CDR3 coding DNA: TGCAGTGCTAGTCGAGCCATGCGAAGGACACCGGCGGAGACCCAGTACTTC. Amino acid sequence: CSASRAMRRTPAETQYF.

In its sample, this clonotype was seen many times. The J gene is TRBJ2-4, the V gene TRBV30; 9 bases map to TRBD2. The germline CDR1 and CDR2 sequences are GTSNPN and SVGIG (reference sequence). V trimming: 4 bases; J trimming: 7 bases; junction bases outside the gene matches: 5. This CDR3 spans 13 amino acids. This CDR3 reads CAWTSGATNIQYF. For the CDR3, the DNA is TGTGCCTGGACTAGCGGGGCCACTAACATTCAGTACTTC. Full variable domain (remainder filled in from reference TRBV30 and TRBJ2-4): SQTIHQWPATLVQPVGSPLSLECTVEGTSNPNLYWYRQAAGRGLQLLFYSVGIGQISSEVPQNLSASRPQDRQFILSSKKLLLSDSGFYLCAWTSGATNIQYFGAGTRLSVL.

This clonotype was recorded many times. The V call is TRBV7-9, the J call TRBJ2-7; 7 nucleotides line up with TRBD1. The germline CDR1 and CDR2 sequences are SEHNR and FQNEAQ (reference sequence). The CDR3 contains 15 residues. Germline trimming cut 6 bases from V and 1 base from J; bases unmatched to any gene: 9. The CDR3: CASSEPGQRSYEQYF. DNA of the CDR3: TGTGCCAGCAGTGAACCGGGACAGAGATCCTACGAGCAGTACTTC.

There are many counts of this clonotype. The chain has TRBV20-1 and TRBJ2-1, with 12 nucleotides matching TRBD2. The V and J ends lost 6 bases and 4 bases, in that order; junction bases with no gene match: 13. The CDR3 consists of 17 residues. CDR1 DFQATT and CDR2 SNEGSKA come from the germline V gene (reference sequence). The DNA of the CDR3 is TGCAGTGCCGAGGGGCTAGCGGGGGGGCAACGGTACAATGAGCAGTTCTTC. Amino acid sequence: CSAEGLAGGQRYNEQFF.

The table lists this clonotype with a few counts. This rearrangement joins TRBV2 to TRBJ1-4; no definite D call. There are 15 residues in the CDR3. Germline V gives CDR1 SNHLY, CDR2 FYNNEI. V dropped 7 bases and J dropped 9 bases, with 21 bases sitting between them. CDR3: CASTDEWGVGKKLFF. In DNA form, the CDR3 reads TGTGCCAGCACCGACGAGTGGGGAGTAGGTAAAAAACTGTTTTTT.